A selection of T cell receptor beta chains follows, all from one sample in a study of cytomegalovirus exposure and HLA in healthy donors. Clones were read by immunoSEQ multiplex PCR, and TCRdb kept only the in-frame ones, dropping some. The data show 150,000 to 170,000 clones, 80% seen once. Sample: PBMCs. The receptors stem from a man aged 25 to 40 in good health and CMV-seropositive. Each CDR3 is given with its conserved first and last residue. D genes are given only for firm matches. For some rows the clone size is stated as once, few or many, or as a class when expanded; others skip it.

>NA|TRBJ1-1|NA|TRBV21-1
TGTGCCAGCAGCAAAGGTGGGACCGCAGGGGAGAGCACTGAAGCTTTCTTT
CASSKGGTAGESTEAFF
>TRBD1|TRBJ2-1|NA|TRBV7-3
TGTGCCAGCAGCTCGACAGGGGGCGCCTACAATGAGCAGTTCTTC
CASSSTGGAYNEQFF
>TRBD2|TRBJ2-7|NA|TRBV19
TGTGCCAGTAGTAGGACTAGCGGGAGCGAGCAGTACTTC
CASSRTSGSEQYF
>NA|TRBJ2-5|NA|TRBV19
TGTGCCACTTCGAGGTGGGAGACCCAGTACTTC
CATSRWETQYF
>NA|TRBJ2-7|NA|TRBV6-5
TGTGCCAGCCAGGGTAAAACCTCCTACGAGCAGTACTTC
CASQGKTSYEQYF
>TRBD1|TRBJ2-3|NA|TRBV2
TGTGCCAGCGGGTTGGACAGGGCGAGCACAGATACGCAGTATTTT
CASGLDRASTDTQYF
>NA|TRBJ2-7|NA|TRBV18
TGTGCCAGCTCCCCCCTGTACGGACAGAACGAGCAGTACTTC
CASSPLYGQNEQYF
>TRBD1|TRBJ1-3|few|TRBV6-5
TGTGCCAGCAGTAGGGGGCGCTCTGGAAACACCATATATTTT
CASSRGRSGNTIYF
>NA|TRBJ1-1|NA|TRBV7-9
TGTTCCAGCAGCTTCAGCCGAGAGGCAACTGAAGCTTTCTTT
CSSSFSREATEAFF
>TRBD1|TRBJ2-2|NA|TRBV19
TGTGCCAGTAGTATGACAGGGGGGGACGGGGAGCTGTTTTTT
CASSMTGGDGELFF
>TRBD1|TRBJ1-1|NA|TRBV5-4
TGTGCCAGCAGTTCGACAGGGGGAAACACTGAAGCTTTCTTT
CASSSTGGNTEAFF
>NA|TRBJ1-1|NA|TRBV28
TGTGCCAGCAGTAGACAGGTATTCGCCACTGAAGCTTTCTTT
CASSRQVFATEAFF
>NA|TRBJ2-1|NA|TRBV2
TGTGCCAGCAGTTGGGGTGGGAGCAGTACCTACAATGAGCAGTTCTTC
CASSWGGSSTYNEQFF
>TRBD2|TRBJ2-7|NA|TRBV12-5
TGTGCTAGTGGTCCCGATGGGCTAGCGGGAGAATACGAGCAGTACTTC
CASGPDGLAGEYEQYF
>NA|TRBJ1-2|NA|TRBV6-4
TGTGCCAGCAGCCGCGACGGAGCATCCTATGGCTACACCTTC
CASSRDGASYGYTF
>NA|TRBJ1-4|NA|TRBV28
TGTGCCAGCAGACTGACAGGAATTAATGAAAAACTGTTTTTT
CASRLTGINEKLFF
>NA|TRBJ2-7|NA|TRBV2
TGTGCCAGCAGCCAGGAGGGTGGCTACGAGCAGTACTTC
CASSQEGGYEQYF
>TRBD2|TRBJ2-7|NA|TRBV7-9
TGTGCCAGCAGCTTAGCCGACGGGAGGCGGGACGAGCAGTACTTC
CASSLADGRRDEQYF
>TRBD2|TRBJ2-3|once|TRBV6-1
TGTGCAGGTCGGGCTAGCGGGAGCACAGATACGCAGTATTTT
CAGRASGSTDTQYF
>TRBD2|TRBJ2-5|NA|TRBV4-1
TGCGCCAGCAGCCAACTAGCGGGAGGGTGGGAGACCCAGTACTTC
CASSQLAGGWETQYF
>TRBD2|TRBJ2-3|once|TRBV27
TGTGCCAGCAGTTCCATAGCGGGAGTGACAGATACGCAGTATTTT
CASSSIAGVTDTQYF
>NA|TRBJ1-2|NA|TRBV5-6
TGTGCCAGCAGCCTCGGGACTCTTGATGGCTACACCTTC
CASSLGTLDGYTF
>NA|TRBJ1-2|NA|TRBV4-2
TGTGCCAGCAGCCCAACTTACAGACCCTCGGGGGATGGCTACACCTTC
CASSPTYRPSGDGYTF
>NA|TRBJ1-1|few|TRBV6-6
TGTGCCAGCAGTTATTCCCAGGGCGACTCGAAAGCTTTCTTT
CASSYSQGDSKAFF
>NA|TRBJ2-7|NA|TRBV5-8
TGTGCCAGCAGCTTGTTTGTAAGGCAGGACTCCTACGAGCAGTACTTC
CASSLFVRQDSYEQYF
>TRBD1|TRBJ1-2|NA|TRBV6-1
TGTGCCAGCAGGGACCGACAGGGCTTCTATGGCTACACCTTC
CASRDRQGFYGYTF